This T cell receptor (beta chain) derives from a study of blood T cell repertoires in COVID-19. Only a few counts were recorded for this clone. This same CDR3 is encoded by further DNA sequences in the sample. The table came from immunoSEQ multiplex PCR; TCRdb's copy has only in-frame clones and leaves some out. The table lists 150,000 to 200,000 clones, approximately 84% of them singletons. The sample comprised peripheral blood. The origin of this receptor is a woman aged 80 or older with acute or convalescent COVID-19.

The CDR3 sequence: CASSLGQGNGNTIYF. For the CDR3, the DNA is TGTGCCAGCAGCCTGGGACAGGGGAACGGAAACACCATATATTTT. This chain links TRBV7-9 with TRBJ1-3, with 10 bases fitting TRBD1. CDR1 is SEHNR, CDR2 FQNEAQ, per germline (reference sequence). Unmatched junction bases numbered 5, after V lost 5 bases and J lost 4 bases. The length of the CDR3 is 15 residues.